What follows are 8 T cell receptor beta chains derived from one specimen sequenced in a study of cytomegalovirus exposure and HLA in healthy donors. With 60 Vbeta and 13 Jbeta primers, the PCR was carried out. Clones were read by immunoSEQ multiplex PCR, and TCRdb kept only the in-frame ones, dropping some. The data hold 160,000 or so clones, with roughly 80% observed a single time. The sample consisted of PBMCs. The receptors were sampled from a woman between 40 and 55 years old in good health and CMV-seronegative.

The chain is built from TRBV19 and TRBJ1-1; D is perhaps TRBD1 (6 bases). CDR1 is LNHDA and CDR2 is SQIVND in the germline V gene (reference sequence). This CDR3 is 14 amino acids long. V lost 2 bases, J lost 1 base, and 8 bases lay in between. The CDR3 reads CASSIQQGNTEAFF. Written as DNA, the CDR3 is TGTGCCAGTAGTATACAACAGGGGAACACTGAAGCTTTCTTT.

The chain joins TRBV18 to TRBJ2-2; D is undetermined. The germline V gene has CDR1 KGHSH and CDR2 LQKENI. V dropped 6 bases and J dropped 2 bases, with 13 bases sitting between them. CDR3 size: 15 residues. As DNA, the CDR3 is TGTGCCAGCTCGTATCTAGAGATCAACACCGGGGAGCTGTTTTTT. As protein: CASSYLEINTGELFF. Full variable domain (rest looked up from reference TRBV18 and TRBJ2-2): NAGVMQNPRHLVRRRGQEARLRCSPMKGHSHVYWYRQLPEEGLKFMVYLQKENIIDESGMPKERFSAEFPKEGPSILRIQQVVRGDSAAYFCASSYLEINTGELFFGEGSRLTVL.

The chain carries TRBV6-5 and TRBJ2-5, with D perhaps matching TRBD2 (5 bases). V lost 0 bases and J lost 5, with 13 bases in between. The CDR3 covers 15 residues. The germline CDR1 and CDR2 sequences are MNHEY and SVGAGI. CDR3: CASSYSGPGWETQYF. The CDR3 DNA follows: TGTGCCAGCAGTTACTCTGGACCGGGGTGGGAGACCCAGTACTTC.

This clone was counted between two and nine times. CDR3 nucleotide sequence: TGCGCCAGCAGCCATGCTTCGGGGGGGCGGCGATCCTACGAGCAGTACTTC. Encoded protein: CASSHASGGRRSYEQYF. The V gene is TRBV4-1, the J gene TRBJ2-7; 8 bases map to TRBD2. V was clipped by 3 bases and J by 1 base; unmatched bases: 11. CDR3 length: 17 amino acids. Germline assignment: CDR1 MGHRA and CDR2 YSYEKL.

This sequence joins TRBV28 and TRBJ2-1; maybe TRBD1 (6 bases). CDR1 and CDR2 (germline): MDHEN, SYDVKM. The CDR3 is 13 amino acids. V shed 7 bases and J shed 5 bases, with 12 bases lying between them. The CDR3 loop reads CASTGQTNNEQFF. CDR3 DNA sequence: TGTGCCAGCACCGGACAGACTAACAATGAGCAGTTCTTC. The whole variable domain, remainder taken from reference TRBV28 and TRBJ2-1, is DVKVTQSSRYLVKRTGEKVFLECVQDMDHENMFWYRQDPGLGLRLIYFSYDVKMKEKGDIPEGYSVSREKKERFSLILESASTNQTSMYLCASTGQTNNEQFFGPGTRLTVL.

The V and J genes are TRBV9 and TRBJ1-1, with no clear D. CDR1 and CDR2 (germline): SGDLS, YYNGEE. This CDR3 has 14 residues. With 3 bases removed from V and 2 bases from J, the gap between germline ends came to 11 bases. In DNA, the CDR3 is TGTGCCAGCAGCGCTACAGCCTCTAACACTGAAGCTTTCTTT. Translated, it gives CASSATASNTEAFF.

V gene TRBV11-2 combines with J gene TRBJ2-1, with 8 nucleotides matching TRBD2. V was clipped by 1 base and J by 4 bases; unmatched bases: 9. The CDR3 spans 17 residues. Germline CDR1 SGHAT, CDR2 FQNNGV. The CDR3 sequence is CASSLGLRGGRYNEQFF. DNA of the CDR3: TGTGCCAGCAGCTTAGGATTACGGGGGGGCCGGTACAATGAGCAGTTCTTC.

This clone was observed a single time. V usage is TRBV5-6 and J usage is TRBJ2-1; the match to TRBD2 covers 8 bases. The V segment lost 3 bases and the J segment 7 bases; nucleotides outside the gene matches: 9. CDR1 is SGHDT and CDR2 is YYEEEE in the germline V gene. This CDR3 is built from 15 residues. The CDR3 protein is CASSSGLEWRNEQFF. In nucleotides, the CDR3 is TGTGCCAGCAGCTCGGGACTAGAATGGAGGAATGAGCAGTTCTTC.